The sequence of this T cell receptor beta chain was determined in a study of post-analysis software for immune sequencing data. Overall study context: Patients with relapsing-remitting, secondary progressive and progressive-relapsing multiple sclerosis courses were all represented. Study conclusions and caveats: About 5 TRBV segments were significantly more frequent in patients than in controls. TRBV5-6, TRBV5-1 and TRBV20-1 were among these segments. Clustering by F measure revealed strong co-clustering among samples prepared together in one batch. Significantly lower normalized Chao1 diversity was seen in multiple sclerosis patients than in controls.

Carried by the TCR beta cDNA libraries were unique molecular identifiers. The yield from approximately 1 to 10 million T cells was 500,000 or so cDNA molecules in total. Using its own MiXCR run on the PCR reads, TCRdb lists one record per CDR3 protein. Of about 820,000 distinct CDR3 sequences in the sample, approximately 53% were seen once. To note about this clonotype: Its cognate antigen is unknown.

V shed 8 bases, J shed 4 bases, and the junction held 5 bases outside the gene matches. CDR1 is SQVTM, CDR2 ANQGSEA, per germline. This CDR3 is 14 amino acids long. The source material was blood. The J gene is TRBJ2-1, the V gene TRBV29-1; 13 bases align to TRBD2. This TCR was recovered from a girl under 18 with multiple sclerosis. CDR3 protein: CSSRLAGGYNEQFF. The DNA for the CDR3 is TGCAGCTCCCGACTAGCGGGAGGATACAATGAGCAGTTCTTC.